This section outlines one TCR beta chain sequence together with its context. The antigen remains undetermined. Clones were sequenced by immunoSEQ multiplex PCR, and TCRdb holds only the in-frame ones, with some missing. The sample includes under 400,000 clones, 70% to 90% seen only once; the top ten take roughly 0.82%. The donors were members of the validation cohort, which comprised under 150 subjects and was separate from the first cohort of fewer than 700 subjects. This CDR3 has 13 amino acids. Germline V gene data show CDR1 as SNHLY and CDR2 as FYNNEI. Deletions cut 6 bases from V and 3 bases from J, with 12 bases between. The data are from a study of cytomegalovirus exposure and HLA in healthy donors. Regarding the study as a whole: In vitro work confirmed that three CMV-associated chains recognize CMV antigens. The majority of TCR sequences were rare, yet some public TCRs appeared in many donors.

Sequencing was done on a sample of PBMCs. The rearrangement links TRBV2 to TRBJ2-7, with a tentative D call TRBD1 (5 bases). This clonotype was sampled from a woman under 30 in good health and CMV-seronegative. The CDR3 region is CASRADRDYEQYF. The CDR3 DNA follows: TGTGCCAGCAGGGCTGACAGAGACTACGAGCAGTACTTC.